This T cell receptor (beta chain) emerged from a study of T cells expressing NK-cell markers. Study-wide context: Among the eight sequenced donors, seven tested HCMV-seropositive and one tested seronegative. General study points: It is unclear if expanded NKG2C-expressing clones target HCMV antigens. Of CD8+ T cells, about 1.0-7.5% belonged to dominant NKG2C+ clonotypes in 5 or 6 donors.

Notes on this clonotype: What it recognizes is unknown.

Germline V CDR1 and CDR2: MNHNS, SASEGT. CDR3 size: 12 residues. TCRdb reprocessed the 5' RACE reads, with one entry per CDR3 protein and no DNA. Found here are 300,000 to 500,000 distinct CDR3 sequences; the top ten clones hold around 11%. The clonotype was recovered from a woman aged 50 to 60 in good health. The sample consisted of blood T cells: a sorted CD56 or NKG2C T cell subset, CD4+ or CD8+ T cells, or bulk PBMC T cells (not recorded which). The chain uses TRBV6-1 and TRBJ2-1. CDR3 sequence reads: CASTIVGNEQFF.